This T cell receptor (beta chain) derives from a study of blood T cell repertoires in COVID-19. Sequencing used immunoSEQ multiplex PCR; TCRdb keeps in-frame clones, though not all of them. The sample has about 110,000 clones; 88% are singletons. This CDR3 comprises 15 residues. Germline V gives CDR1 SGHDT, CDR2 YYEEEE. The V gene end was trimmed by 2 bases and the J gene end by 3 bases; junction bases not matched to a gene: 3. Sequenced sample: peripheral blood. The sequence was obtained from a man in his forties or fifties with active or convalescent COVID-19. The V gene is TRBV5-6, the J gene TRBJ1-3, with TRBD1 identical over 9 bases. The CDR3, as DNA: TGTGCCAGCAGCTTCGAGGGACAGGGTGGAAACACCATATATTTT. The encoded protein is CASSFEGQGGNTIYF.